This T cell receptor (beta chain) was captured by sequencing in a study of CD8+ T cells in alopecia areata. The study, taken as a whole, reports: Under tofacitinib, fewer expanded CD8+ clones appeared among the top 100 scalp clones.

Indicated treatment: oral pan-JAK inhibitor, 5-10 mg twice daily. Extracted from the samples, RNA was reverse transcribed into cDNA to serve as the sequencing template. Clones were sequenced by immunoSEQ multiplex PCR, and TCRdb holds only the in-frame ones, with some missing. The repertoire holds more than 90,000 clones, with approximately 59% as singletons. This clone was seen a handful of times. Its cognate antigen is unknown. The CDR3 extends over 14 amino acids. Germline CDR1 and CDR2: SQVTM and ANQGSEA. V shed 6 bases, J shed 3 bases, and the junction held 11 bases outside the gene matches. The chain employs TRBV29-1 and TRBJ2-7; 7 nucleotides line up with TRBD1. The specimen comprised CD8+ T cells sorted from blood, sampled at week 4, from a patient treated with tofacitinib. This clonotype was sampled from a human donor with alopecia areata. As DNA, the CDR3 is TGCAGCGTGAGGTACCGGGACAGAGTCTACGAGCAGTACTTC. Translated: CSVRYRDRVYEQYF.